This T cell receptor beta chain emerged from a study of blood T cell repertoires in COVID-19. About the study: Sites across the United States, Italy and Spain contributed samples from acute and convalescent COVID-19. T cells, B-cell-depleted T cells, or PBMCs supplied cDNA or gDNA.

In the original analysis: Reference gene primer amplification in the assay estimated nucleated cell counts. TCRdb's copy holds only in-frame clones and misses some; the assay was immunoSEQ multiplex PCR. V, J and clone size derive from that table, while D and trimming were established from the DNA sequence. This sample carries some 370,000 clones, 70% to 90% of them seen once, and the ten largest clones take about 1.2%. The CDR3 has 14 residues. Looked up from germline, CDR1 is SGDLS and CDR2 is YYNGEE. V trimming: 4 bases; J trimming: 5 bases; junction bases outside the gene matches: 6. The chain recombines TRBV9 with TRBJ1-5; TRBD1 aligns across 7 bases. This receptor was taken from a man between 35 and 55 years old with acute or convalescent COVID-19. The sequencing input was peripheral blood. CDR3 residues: CASSTGQEDQPQHF. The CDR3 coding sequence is TGTGCCAGCAGCACAGGACAGGAGGATCAGCCCCAGCATTTT.